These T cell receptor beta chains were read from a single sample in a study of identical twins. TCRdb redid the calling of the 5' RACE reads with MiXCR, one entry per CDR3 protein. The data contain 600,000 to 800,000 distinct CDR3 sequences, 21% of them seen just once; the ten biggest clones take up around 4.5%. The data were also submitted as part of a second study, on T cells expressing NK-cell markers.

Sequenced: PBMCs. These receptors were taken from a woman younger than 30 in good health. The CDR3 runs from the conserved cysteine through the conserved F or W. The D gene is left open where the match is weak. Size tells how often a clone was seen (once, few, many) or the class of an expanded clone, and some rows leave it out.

CASRDSGNQPQHF TGTGCCAGCAGGGACAGTGGTAATCAGCCCCAGCATTTT - - TRBJ1-5 TRBV12-3/TRBV12-4
CASKSGRVGNEQFF TGTGCCAGCAAGAGCGGGAGGGTCGGCAATGAGCAGTTCTTC TRBD2 - TRBJ2-1 TRBV7-2
CSVYRGAGGNTIYF TGCAGCGTCTACAGGGGCGCGGGGGGAAACACCATATATTTT TRBD1 few TRBJ1-3 TRBV29-1
CSALTGGIGNEQFF TGCAGTGCTCTGACAGGGGGCATAGGAAATGAGCAGTTCTTC TRBD1 - TRBJ2-1 TRBV20-1
CASSLVLGVYQETQYF TGTGCCAGCAGCTTAGTTCTAGGAGTGTACCAAGAGACCCAGTACTTC - - TRBJ2-5 TRBV7-9
CASSLNPGTGSPLHF TGTGCCAGCAGCTTAAATCCCGGGACCGGTTCACCCCTCCACTTT - - TRBJ1-6 TRBV11-2
CAGGGGAGAFF TGTGCCGGGGGTGGGGGGGCTGGAGCTTTCTTT - few TRBJ1-1 TRBV12-3/TRBV12-4
CSARSGRAEDEQFF TGCAGTGCTCGTAGCGGGAGGGCGGAGGATGAGCAGTTCTTC TRBD2 - TRBJ2-1 TRBV20-1
CSAIRNKGPQHF TGCAGTGCGATCAGGAACAAGGGGCCCCAGCATTTT - - TRBJ1-5 TRBV20-1
CASRWGPRDEQFF TGTGCCAGCAGGTGGGGGCCCAGGGATGAGCAGTTCTTC - few TRBJ2-1 TRBV6-1